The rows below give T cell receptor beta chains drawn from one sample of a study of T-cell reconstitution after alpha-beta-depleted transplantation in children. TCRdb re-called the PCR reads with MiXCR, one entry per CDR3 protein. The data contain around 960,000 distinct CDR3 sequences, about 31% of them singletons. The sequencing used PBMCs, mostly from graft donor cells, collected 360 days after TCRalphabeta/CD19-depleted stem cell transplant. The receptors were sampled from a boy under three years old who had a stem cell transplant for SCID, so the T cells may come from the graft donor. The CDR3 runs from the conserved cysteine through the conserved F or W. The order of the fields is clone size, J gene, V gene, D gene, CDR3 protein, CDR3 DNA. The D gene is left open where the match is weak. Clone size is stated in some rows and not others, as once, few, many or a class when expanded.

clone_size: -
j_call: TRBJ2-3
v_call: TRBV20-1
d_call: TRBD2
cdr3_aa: CSARDRLAGATDTQYF
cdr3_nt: TGCAGTGCTAGAGATCGCCTAGCGGGGGCCACAGATACGCAGTATTTT

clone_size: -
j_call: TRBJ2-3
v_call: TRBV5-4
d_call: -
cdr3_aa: CASSLESPVWTDTQYF
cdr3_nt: TGTGCCAGCAGCTTGGAATCTCCGGTGTGGACAGATACGCAGTATTTT

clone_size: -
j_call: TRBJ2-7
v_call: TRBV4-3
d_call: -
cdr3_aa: CASSQWGRGARSEQYF
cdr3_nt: TGCGCCAGCAGCCAATGGGGTCGGGGGGCCCGATCCGAGCAGTACTTC

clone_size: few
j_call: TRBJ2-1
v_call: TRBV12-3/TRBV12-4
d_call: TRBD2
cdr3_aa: CASTKSGGVANEQFF
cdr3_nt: TGTGCCAGCACCAAAAGCGGGGGGGTCGCAAATGAGCAGTTCTTC

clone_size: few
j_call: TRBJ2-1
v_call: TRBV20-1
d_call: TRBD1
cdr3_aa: CSAITGTGYNEQFF
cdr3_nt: TGCAGTGCCATCACCGGGACAGGGTACAATGAGCAGTTCTTC

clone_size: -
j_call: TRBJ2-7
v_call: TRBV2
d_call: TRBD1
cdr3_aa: CASRDRAHEQYF
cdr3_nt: TGTGCCAGCAGGGACAGGGCCCACGAGCAGTACTTC

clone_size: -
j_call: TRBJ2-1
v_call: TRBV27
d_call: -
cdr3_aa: CASSPTSQGNLEQFF
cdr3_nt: TGTGCCAGCAGTCCGACCTCACAGGGTAACTTAGAGCAGTTCTTC

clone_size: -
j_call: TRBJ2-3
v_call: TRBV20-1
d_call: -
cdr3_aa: CSVLTNLHTDTQYF
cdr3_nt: TGCAGTGTCCTAACGAACCTCCACACAGATACGCAGTATTTT

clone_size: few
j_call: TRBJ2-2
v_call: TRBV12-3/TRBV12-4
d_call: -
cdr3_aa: CASSNTIGARTGELFF
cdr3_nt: TGTGCCAGCAGCAACACCATAGGGGCGCGTACCGGGGAGCTGTTTTTT

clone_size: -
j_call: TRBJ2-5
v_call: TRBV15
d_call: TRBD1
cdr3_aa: CATSMVLTGGKETQYF
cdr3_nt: TGTGCCACCAGCATGGTACTGACAGGGGGGAAAGAGACCCAGTACTTC

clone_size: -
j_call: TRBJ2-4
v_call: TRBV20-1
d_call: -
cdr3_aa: CSAKGGVKNIQYF
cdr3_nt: TGCAGTGCTAAGGGGGGAGTAAAGAACATTCAGTACTTC

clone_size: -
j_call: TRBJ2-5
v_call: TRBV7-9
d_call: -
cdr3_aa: CASSWTAKETQYF
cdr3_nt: TGTGCCAGCAGCTGGACGGCCAAAGAGACCCAGTACTTC

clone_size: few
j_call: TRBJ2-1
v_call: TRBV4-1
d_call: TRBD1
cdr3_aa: CASSQGDSLSYNEQFF
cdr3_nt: TGCGCCAGCAGCCAAGGGGACAGCCTCTCCTACAATGAGCAGTTCTTC

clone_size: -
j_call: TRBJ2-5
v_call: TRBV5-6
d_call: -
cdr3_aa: CASSLVFGGSYQETQYF
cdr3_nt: TGTGCCAGCAGCTTGGTCTTTGGCGGTTCGTACCAAGAGACCCAGTACTTC

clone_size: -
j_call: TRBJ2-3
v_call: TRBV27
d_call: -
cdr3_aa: CASRATWADTQYF
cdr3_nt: TGTGCCAGCAGGGCTACTTGGGCAGATACGCAGTATTTT

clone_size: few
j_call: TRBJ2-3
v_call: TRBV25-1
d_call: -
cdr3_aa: CASIGGGVGDTDTQYF
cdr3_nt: TGTGCCAGCATAGGAGGGGGCGTGGGGGACACAGATACGCAGTATTTT

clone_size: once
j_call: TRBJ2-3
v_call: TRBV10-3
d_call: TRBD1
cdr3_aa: CAISRTGEGTDTQYF
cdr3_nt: TGTGCCATCAGTCGGACAGGGGAGGGCACAGATACGCAGTATTTT

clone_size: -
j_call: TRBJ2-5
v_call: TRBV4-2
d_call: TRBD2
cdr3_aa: CASSPQERGVQQETQYF
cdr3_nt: TGTGCCAGCAGCCCACAGGAGCGGGGGGTACAACAAGAGACCCAGTACTTC